A single sample gave rise to the 18 T cell receptor beta chains below, sequenced in a study of blood T cell repertoires in COVID-19. Some clones are missing from TCRdb's copy, which holds only in-frame ones; the method was immunoSEQ multiplex PCR. The sample has about half a million clones, 75% to 90% seen once. Material: peripheral blood. The receptors shown here come from a human donor in a cohort sampled during active COVID-19.

V and J are TRBV18 and TRBJ2-3, with 7 bases identical to TRBD1. The junction had 8 bases not matched to a gene; V was cut back by 4 bases and J by 1 base. The CDR3 spans 16 residues. Germline V lookup: CDR1 KGHSH, CDR2 LQKENI. The CDR3 protein is CASSRAGTERTDTQYF. The DNA for the CDR3 is TGTGCCAGCTCACGCGCCGGGACAGAACGCACAGATACGCAGTATTTT.

The J gene is TRBJ1-3, the V gene TRBV3-1 (or the pseudogene TRBV3-2); D not resolved. CDR1 LGHDT and CDR2 YNNKEL come from the germline V gene (reference sequence). Trimming removed 1 base from V and 0 bases from J, with 10 bases in between. The length of the CDR3 is 16 residues. CDR3 sequence: CASSQGIGLSGNTIYF. As DNA, the CDR3 is TGTGCCAGCAGCCAAGGAATTGGGCTCTCTGGAAACACCATATATTTT.

This chain uses TRBV9 with TRBJ2-1; 7 nucleotides agree with TRBD1. The V and J ends lost 0 bases and 7 bases, in that order; junction bases with no gene match: 7. Germline V gene sequence: CDR1 SGDLS, CDR2 YYNGEE. The CDR3 covers 15 residues. In DNA, the CDR3 is TGTGCCAGCAGCGTAGATCAGGGGGTGGAAAATGAGCAGTTCTTC. Residues: CASSVDQGVENEQFF.

V usage is TRBV7-2 and J usage is TRBJ2-4, with D unresolved. Germline V gene sequence: CDR1 SGHTA, CDR2 FQGNSA. The ends were cut back, 5 bases at V and 6 bases at J, with 11 bases in the middle. This CDR3 is 13 amino acids long. CDR3 region: CASSPGHLNIQYF. CDR3 sequence (DNA): TGTGCCAGCAGCCCCGGTCACTTAAACATTCAGTACTTC.

This clone has just one count. Relative to the germline gene, one junction end is altered; a read error may explain this. The chain has TRBV2 and TRBJ2-1; 11 nucleotides agree with TRBD2. Germline CDR1 and CDR2: SNHLY and FYNNEI. There are 11 residues in the CDR3. This CDR3 is CASMTSGIVLF. The CDR3 DNA reads as TGTGCCAGCATGACTAGCGGGATTGTACTCTTC.

The CDR3: CASSRTSGSSYNEQFF. The CDR3 DNA follows: TGTGCCAGCTCTCGAACTAGCGGCAGCTCCTACAATGAGCAGTTCTTC. This sequence joins TRBV18 and TRBJ2-1, with TRBD2 matching 8 bases. V dropped 6 bases and J dropped 0; count of bases not matched to a gene: 7. The CDR3 loop spans 16 amino acids. Germline V gene data show CDR1 as KGHSH and CDR2 as LQKENI.

This chain uses TRBV27 with TRBJ2-7; 8 nucleotides match TRBD1. The CDR3 length is 15 residues. Germline V CDR1 and CDR2: MNHEY, SMNVEV (reference sequence). Unmatched junction bases numbered 6, after V lost 0 bases and J lost 5 bases. The DNA for the CDR3 is TGTGCCAGCAGTTTATCGCCAGGGGGCAGGGACGAGCAGTACTTC. Protein product: CASSLSPGGRDEQYF.

The chain combines TRBV20-1 with TRBJ1-1; possibly TRBD1 for D (5 bases). Per the germline V gene, CDR1 is DFQATT and CDR2 is SNEGSKA (reference sequence). This CDR3 is built from 14 residues. Trimming removed 3 bases at V and 3 bases at J, with 14 bases between. CDR3 coding DNA: TGCAGTGCTAGTTATTCGGGACTAGACACTGAAGCTTTCTTT. Translation gives CSASYSGLDTEAFF.

The J gene is TRBJ2-7, the V gene TRBV28, with a tentative D call TRBD1 (5 bases). Germline V gene lookup returns CDR1 MDHEN and CDR2 SYDVKM. V was clipped by 7 bases and J by 2 bases, with 18 bases between them. The CDR3 has 15 residues. The CDR3 here is CASTPPGFPTYEQYF. The CDR3 DNA is TGTGCCAGCACCCCTCCAGGGTTCCCCACCTACGAGCAGTACTTC. The whole variable domain, filled in from reference TRBV28 and TRBJ2-7, reads DVKVTQSSRYLVKRTGEKVFLECVQDMDHENMFWYRQDPGLGLRLIYFSYDVKMKEKGDIPEGYSVSREKKERFSLILESASTNQTSMYLCASTPPGFPTYEQYFGPGTRLTVT.

The chain employs TRBV2 and TRBJ2-7; D perhaps matches TRBD1 (7 bases). Per germline, CDR1 SNHLY and CDR2 FYNNEI. The V gene lost 6 bases and the J gene lost 4 bases, with 16 bases spanning the gap. The CDR3 is 14 amino acids. The CDR3: CASRRQGGPYEQYF. The CDR3 DNA reads TGTGCCAGCAGGAGACAGGGAGGTCCGTACGAGCAGTACTTC.

The CDR3 DNA follows: TGTGCCAGGTCTGGAGGGAGTGAGCAGTTCTTC. Translation: CARSGGSEQFF. V is TRBV2 and J is TRBJ2-1, with D possibly being TRBD2 (6 bases). CDR1 and CDR2 from the germline V gene are SNHLY and FYNNEI. The CDR3 covers 11 residues. The V and J ends lost 9 bases and 9 bases respectively, with 12 bases between them.

The rearrangement joins TRBV30 to TRBJ1-6, with D possibly TRBD1 on 5 matching bases. Trimming took 5 bases from V and 7 from J, leaving 12 bases between them. The germline V gene has CDR1 GTSNPN and CDR2 SVGIG (reference sequence). The CDR3 is 13 amino acids. The CDR3 DNA reads TGTGCCTGGCGGGACTGGGTAAATTCACCCCTCCACTTT. This gives the protein CAWRDWVNSPLHF. The full variable domain, in which reference TRBV30 and TRBJ1-6 provide the parts outside the CDR3, is SQTIHQWPATLVQPVGSPLSLECTVEGTSNPNLYWYRQAAGRGLQLLFYSVGIGQISSEVPQNLSASRPQDRQFILSSKKLLLSDSGFYLCAWRDWVNSPLHFGNGTRLTVT.

This rearrangement joins TRBV3-1 (or the pseudogene TRBV3-2) to TRBJ1-2; D remains unclear. CDR1 and CDR2 (germline): LGHDT, YNNKEL (reference sequence). With 1 base removed from V and 2 bases from J, the gap between germline ends came to 8 bases. This CDR3 has 14 amino acids. The CDR3 loop reads CASSQGGRNYGYTF. In nucleotides, the CDR3 is TGTGCCAGCAGCCAAGGTGGCAGGAACTATGGCTACACCTTC.

The chain links TRBV11-3 to TRBJ1-1, with TRBD1 identical over 8 bases. Germline trimming cut 4 bases from V and 5 bases from J; bases unmatched to any gene: 9. The germline V gene has CDR1 SGHNT and CDR2 YENEEA. This CDR3 is built from 15 residues. The CDR3 is CASSSGTGRNTEAFF. CDR3 in DNA: TGTGCCAGCAGCTCCGGGACAGGCCGAAATACTGAAGCTTTCTTT. The variable domain in full, with the rest retrieved from reference TRBV11-3 and TRBJ1-1, is EAGVVQSPRYKIIEKKQPVAFWCNPISGHNTLYWYLQNLGQGPELLIRYENEEAVDDSQLPKDRFSAERLKGVDSTLKIQPAELGDSAVYLCASSSGTGRNTEAFFGQGTRLTVV.

The chain carries TRBV20-1 and TRBJ2-4; weak D call: TRBD1 (5 bases). This CDR3 is built from 11 residues. Germline V lookup: CDR1 DFQATT, CDR2 SNEGSKA (reference sequence). V was shortened by 3 bases and J by 7 bases, with 7 bases between the two germline ends. CDR3 bases: TGCAGTGCTAGTCCAGGGAACATTCAGTACTTC. It yields the protein CSASPGNIQYF.

The chain recombines TRBV19 with TRBJ1-5; no reliable D call. The CDR3 has 15 residues. V dropped 0 bases and J dropped 6 bases, with 12 bases sitting between them. Germline V gene data show CDR1 as LNHDA and CDR2 as SQIVND (reference sequence). The CDR3: CASSIDLNRGQPQHF. Written as DNA, the CDR3 is TGTGCCAGTAGTATAGACCTAAACCGGGGTCAGCCCCAGCATTTT. Full variable domain (remainder filled in from reference TRBV19 and TRBJ1-5): DGGITQSPKYLFRKEGQNVTLSCEQNLNHDAMYWYRQDPGQGLRLIYYSQIVNDFQKGDIAEGYSVSREKKESFPLTVTSAQKNPTAFYLCASSIDLNRGQPQHFGDGTRLSIL.

CDR3 bases: TGTGCCAGCAGCTTAACCCGGACAGGCGGAGAGACCCAGTACTTC. Its protein product is CASSLTRTGGETQYF. The J gene is TRBJ2-5, the V gene TRBV7-3, with 7 positions matching TRBD1. There are 15 residues in the CDR3. V lost 0 bases and J lost 4; bases outside the gene matches: 5. In germline, CDR1 is SGHTA, CDR2 FQGTGA.

The genes are TRBV2 and TRBJ2-3; unclear D gene. The V end lost 1 base, the J end lost 0 bases, and 8 bases lay between the germline ends. This CDR3 contains 15 residues. Germline V gene lookup returns CDR1 SNHLY and CDR2 FYNNEI. The CDR3 is CASSEGFTSTDTQYF. In DNA form, the CDR3 reads TGTGCCAGCAGTGAAGGATTTACTAGCACAGATACGCAGTATTTT.